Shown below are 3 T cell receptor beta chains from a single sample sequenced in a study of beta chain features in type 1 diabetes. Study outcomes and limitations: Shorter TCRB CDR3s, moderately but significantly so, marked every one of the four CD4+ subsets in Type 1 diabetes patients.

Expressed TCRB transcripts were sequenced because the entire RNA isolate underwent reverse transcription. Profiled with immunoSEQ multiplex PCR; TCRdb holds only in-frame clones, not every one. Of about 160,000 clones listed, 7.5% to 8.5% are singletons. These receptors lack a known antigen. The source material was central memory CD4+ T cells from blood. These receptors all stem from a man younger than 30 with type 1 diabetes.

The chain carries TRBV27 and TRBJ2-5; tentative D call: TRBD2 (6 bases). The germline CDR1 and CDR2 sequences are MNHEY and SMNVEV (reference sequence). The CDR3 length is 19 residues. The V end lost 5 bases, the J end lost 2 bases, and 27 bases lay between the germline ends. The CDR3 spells CASSQRALGLGETQETQYF. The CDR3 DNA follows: TGTGCCAGCAGTCAGCGCGCCCTGGGACTGGGTGAAACGCAAGAGACCCAGTACTTC.

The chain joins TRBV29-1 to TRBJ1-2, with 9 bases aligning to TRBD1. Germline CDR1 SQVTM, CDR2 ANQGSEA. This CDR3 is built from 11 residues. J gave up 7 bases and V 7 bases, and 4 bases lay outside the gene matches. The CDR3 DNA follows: TGCAGCGGTGGACAGGGGCCTGGCTACACCTTC. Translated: CSGGQGPGYTF.

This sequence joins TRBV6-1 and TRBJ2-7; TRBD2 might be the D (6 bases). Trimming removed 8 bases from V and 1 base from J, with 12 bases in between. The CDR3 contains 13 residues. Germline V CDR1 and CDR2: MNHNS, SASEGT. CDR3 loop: CASFGTPSYEQYF. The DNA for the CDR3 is TGTGCCAGCTTCGGGACTCCATCCTACGAGCAGTACTTC.